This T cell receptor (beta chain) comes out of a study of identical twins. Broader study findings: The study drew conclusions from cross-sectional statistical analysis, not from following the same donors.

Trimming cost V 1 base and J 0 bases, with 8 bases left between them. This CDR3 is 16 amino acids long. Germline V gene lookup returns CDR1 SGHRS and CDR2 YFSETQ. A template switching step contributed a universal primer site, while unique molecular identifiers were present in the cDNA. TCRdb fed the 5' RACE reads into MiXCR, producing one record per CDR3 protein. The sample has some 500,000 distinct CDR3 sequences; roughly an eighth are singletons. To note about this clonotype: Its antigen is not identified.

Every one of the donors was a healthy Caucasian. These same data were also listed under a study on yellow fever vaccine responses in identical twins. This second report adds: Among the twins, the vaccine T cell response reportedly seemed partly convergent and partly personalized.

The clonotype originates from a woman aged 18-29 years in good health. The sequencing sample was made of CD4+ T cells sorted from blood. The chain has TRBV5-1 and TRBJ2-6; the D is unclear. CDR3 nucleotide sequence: TGCGCCAGCAGCTTGTCTCCCGACTCTGGGGCCAACGTCCTGACTTTC. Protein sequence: CASSLSPDSGANVLTF.